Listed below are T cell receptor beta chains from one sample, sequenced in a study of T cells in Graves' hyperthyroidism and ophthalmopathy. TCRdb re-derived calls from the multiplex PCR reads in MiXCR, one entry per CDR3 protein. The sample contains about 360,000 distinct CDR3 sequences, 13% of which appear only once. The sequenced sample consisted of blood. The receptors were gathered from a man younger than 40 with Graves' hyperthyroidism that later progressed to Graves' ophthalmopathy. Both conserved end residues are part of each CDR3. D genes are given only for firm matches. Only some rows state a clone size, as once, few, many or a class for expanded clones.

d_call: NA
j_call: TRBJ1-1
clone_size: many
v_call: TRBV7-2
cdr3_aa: CASSLGQIVNTEAFF
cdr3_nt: TGTGCCAGCAGCTTAGGACAGATTGTGAACACTGAAGCTTTCTTT

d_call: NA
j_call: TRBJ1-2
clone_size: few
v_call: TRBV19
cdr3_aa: CASTPGRTDYGYTF
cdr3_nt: TGTGCCAGTACCCCGGGGAGGACGGACTATGGCTACACCTTC

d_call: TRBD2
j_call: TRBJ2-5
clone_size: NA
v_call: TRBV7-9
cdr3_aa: CASSSQSGGQETQYF
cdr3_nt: TGTGCCAGCAGCTCTCAGAGCGGGGGGCAAGAGACCCAGTACTTC

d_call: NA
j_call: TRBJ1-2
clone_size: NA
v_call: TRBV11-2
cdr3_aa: CASSLVRGSNYGYTF
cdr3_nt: TGTGCCAGCAGCTTAGTTCGGGGGAGTAACTATGGCTACACCTTC

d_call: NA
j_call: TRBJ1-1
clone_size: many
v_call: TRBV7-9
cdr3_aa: CASSAVGVTEAFF
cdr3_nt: TGTGCCAGCAGCGCGGTTGGTGTCACTGAAGCTTTCTTT

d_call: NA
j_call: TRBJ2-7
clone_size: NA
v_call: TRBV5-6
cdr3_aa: CASSLGQHYEQYF
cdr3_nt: TGTGCCAGCAGCTTGGGACAGCATTACGAGCAGTACTTC

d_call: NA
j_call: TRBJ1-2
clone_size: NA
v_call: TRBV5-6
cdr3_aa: CASSFRTTGGYTF
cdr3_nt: TGTGCCAGCAGCTTTCGGACAACGGGAGGCTACACCTTC

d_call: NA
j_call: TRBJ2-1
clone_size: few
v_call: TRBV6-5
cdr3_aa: CASSYLAGTDEQFF
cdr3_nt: TGTGCCAGCAGTTACTTGGCAGGGACGGATGAGCAGTTCTTC

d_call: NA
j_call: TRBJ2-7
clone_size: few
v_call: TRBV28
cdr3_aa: CASSLWGVGNRGEQYF
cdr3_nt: TGTGCCAGCAGTTTATGGGGGGTTGGGAATAGGGGCGAGCAGTACTTC

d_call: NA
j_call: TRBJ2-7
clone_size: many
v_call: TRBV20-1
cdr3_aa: CSAREPRTPNYEQYF
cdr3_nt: TGCAGTGCTAGAGAACCTCGGACACCCAACTACGAGCAGTACTTC

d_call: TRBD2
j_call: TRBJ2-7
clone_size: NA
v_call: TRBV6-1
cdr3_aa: CASNRAGEGRYF
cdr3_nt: TGTGCCAGCAACCGAGCCGGGGAGGGGCGGTACTTC

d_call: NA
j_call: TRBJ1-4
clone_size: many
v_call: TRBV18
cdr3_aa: CASSPPGQSLEKLFF
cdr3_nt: TGTGCCAGCTCACCTCCGGGACAAAGCCTTGAAAAACTGTTTTTT

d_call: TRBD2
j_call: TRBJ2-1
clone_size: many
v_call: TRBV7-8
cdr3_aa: CASSRPGLAGGVNEQFF
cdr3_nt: TGTGCCAGCAGCCGACCGGGACTAGCGGGGGGGGTCAATGAGCAGTTCTTC

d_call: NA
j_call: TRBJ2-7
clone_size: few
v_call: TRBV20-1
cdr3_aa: CSARGTILSYEQYF
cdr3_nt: TGCAGTGCTAGAGGGACTATCCTATCCTACGAGCAGTACTTC

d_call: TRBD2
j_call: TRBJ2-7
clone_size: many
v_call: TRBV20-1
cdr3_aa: CSARAEWRGGYEQYF
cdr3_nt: TGCAGTGCTAGAGCAGAGTGGCGGGGGGGCTACGAGCAGTACTTC

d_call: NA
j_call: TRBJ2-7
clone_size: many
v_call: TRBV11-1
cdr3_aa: CASSRNRDVEQYF
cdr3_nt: TGTGCCAGCAGCAGAAACAGGGATGTCGAGCAGTACTTC

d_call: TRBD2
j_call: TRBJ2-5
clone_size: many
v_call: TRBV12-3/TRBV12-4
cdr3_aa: CASSPRTSWETQYF
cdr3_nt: TGTGCCAGCAGTCCCCGGACTAGTTGGGAGACCCAGTACTTC

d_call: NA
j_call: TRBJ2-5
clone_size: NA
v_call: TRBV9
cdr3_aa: CASSVGGMQETQYF
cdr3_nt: TGTGCCAGCAGCGTAGGGGGGATGCAAGAGACCCAGTACTTC

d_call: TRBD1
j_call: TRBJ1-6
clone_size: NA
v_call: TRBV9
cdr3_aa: CASSPAGGRTGSSYNSPLHF
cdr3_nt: TGTGCCAGCAGCCCCGCCGGGGGGAGGACAGGGAGCTCCTATAATTCACCCCTCCACTTT

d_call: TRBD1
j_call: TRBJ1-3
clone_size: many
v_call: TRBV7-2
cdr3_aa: CASSWKTGGSGNTIYF
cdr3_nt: TGTGCCAGCAGCTGGAAAACAGGGGGCTCTGGAAACACCATATATTTT

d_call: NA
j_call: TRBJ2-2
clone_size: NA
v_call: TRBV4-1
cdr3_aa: CASSPRGTNGELFF
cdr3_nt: TGCGCCAGCAGCCCTCGAGGGACAAACGGGGAGCTGTTTTTT

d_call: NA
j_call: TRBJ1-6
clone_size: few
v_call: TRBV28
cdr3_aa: CASSLGGGGGSPLHF
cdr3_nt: TGTGCCAGCAGTCTAGGGGGGGGGGGCGGTTCACCCCTCCACTTT

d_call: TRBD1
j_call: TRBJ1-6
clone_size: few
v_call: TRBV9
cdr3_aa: CASSGTGDRSPLHF
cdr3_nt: TGTGCCAGCAGCGGGACAGGTGACCGTTCACCCCTCCACTTT

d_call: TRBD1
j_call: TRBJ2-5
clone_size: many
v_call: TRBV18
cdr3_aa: CASSPRTGHRETQYF
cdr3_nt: TGTGCCAGCTCACCACGGACAGGTCACCGAGAGACCCAGTACTTC

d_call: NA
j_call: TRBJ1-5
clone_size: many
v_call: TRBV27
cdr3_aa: CASSILGQPNQPQHF
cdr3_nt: TGTGCCAGCAGTATACTCGGACAACCCAATCAGCCCCAGCATTTT

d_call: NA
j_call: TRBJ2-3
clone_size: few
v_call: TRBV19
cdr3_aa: CASSIYLAGPTPDTQYF
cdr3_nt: TGTGCCAGTAGTATATATCTTGCCGGACCCACCCCGGATACGCAGTATTTT

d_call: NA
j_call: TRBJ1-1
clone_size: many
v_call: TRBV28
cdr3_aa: CASSLVGVHTEAFF
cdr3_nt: TGTGCCAGCAGTTTGGTCGGAGTACACACTGAAGCTTTCTTT

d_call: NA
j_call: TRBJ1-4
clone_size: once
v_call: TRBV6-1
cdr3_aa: CASREAQGNEKLFF
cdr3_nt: TGTGCCAGCAGAGAAGCACAGGGAAATGAAAAACTGTTTTTT

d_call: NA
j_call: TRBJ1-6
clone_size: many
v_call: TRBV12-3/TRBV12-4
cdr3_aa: CASRRGFDSPLHF
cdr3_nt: TGTGCCAGCAGGAGGGGCTTCGATTCACCCCTCCACTTT

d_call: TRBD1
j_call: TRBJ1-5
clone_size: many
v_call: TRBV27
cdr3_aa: CASSDRGSQPQHF
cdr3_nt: TGTGCCAGCAGTGACAGGGGTTCTCAGCCCCAGCATTTT

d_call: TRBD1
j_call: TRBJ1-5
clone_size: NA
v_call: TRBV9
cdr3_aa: CASSVGDRRNQPQHF
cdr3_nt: TGTGCCAGCAGCGTAGGGGACAGGCGCAATCAGCCCCAGCATTTT

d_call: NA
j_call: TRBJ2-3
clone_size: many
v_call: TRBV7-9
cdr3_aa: CASSFRWGSTDTQYF
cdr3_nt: TGTGCCAGCAGCTTTAGGTGGGGTAGCACAGATACGCAGTATTTT

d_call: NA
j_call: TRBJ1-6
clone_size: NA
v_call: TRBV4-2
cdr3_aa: CASSLITGEAYGSYNSPLHF
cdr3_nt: TGTGCCAGCAGCCTTATCACGGGAGAAGCTTATGGCTCCTATAATTCACCCCTCCACTTT

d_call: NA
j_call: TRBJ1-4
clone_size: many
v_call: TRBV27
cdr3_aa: CASSTGPATNEKLFF
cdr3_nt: TGTGCCAGCAGTACCGGGCCTGCAACTAATGAAAAACTGTTTTTT

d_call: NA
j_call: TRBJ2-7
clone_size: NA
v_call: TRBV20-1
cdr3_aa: CSTPVGQEQYF
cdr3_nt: TGCAGTACCCCAGTGGGTCAAGAGCAGTACTTC

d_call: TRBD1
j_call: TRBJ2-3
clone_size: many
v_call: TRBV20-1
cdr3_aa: CSATDRGRADTQYF
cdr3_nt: TGCAGTGCCACCGACAGGGGGCGGGCAGATACGCAGTATTTT

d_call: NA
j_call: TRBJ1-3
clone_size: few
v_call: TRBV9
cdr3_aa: CASSVDTGNTIYF
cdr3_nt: TGTGCCAGCAGCGTCGACACTGGAAACACCATATATTTT

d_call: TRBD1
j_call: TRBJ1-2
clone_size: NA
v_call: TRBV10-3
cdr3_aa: CAISEDSGQGRGYTF
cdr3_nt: TGTGCCATCAGTGAGGATTCCGGACAGGGTCGAGGCTACACCTTC

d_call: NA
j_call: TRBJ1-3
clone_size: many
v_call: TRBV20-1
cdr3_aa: CSARRGNAGNTIYF
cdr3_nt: TGCAGTGCTAGACGGGGGAATGCTGGAAACACCATATATTTT

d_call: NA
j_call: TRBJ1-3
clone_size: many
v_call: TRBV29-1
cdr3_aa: CSVEAGAVGNTIYF
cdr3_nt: TGCAGCGTTGAAGCAGGGGCGGTCGGAAACACCATATATTTT

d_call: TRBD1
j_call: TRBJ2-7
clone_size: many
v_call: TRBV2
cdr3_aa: CASSEGDRGAEQYF
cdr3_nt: TGTGCCAGCAGTGAAGGGGACAGGGGCGCCGAGCAGTACTTC

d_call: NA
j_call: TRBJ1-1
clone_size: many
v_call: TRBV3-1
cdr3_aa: CASSQFGTAEAFF
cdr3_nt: TGTGCCAGCAGCCAATTTGGGACCGCTGAAGCTTTCTTT

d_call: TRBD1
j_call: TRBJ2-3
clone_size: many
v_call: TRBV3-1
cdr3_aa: CASSLRDREPDTQYF
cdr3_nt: TGTGCCAGCAGTCTCCGGGACAGGGAACCAGATACGCAGTATTTT

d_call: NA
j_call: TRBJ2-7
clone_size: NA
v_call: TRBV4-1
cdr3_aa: CASSHGSGSSYEQYF
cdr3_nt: TGCGCCAGCAGCCACGGCTCGGGGAGCTCCTACGAGCAGTACTTC

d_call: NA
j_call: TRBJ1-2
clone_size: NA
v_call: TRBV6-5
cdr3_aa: CASSSTSRRSYGYTF
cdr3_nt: TGTGCCAGCAGTTCCACCTCCCGACGGTCCTATGGCTACACCTTC

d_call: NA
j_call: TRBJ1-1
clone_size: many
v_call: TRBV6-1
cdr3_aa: CASSEPGAPINTEAFF
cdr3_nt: TGTGCCAGCAGTGAACCGGGGGCGCCTATTAACACTGAAGCTTTCTTT

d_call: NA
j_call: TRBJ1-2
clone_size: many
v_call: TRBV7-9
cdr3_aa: CASSLDGGYGYTF
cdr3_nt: TGTGCCAGCAGCTTAGACGGAGGCTATGGCTACACCTTC

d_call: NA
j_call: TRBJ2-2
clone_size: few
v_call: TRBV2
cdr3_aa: CASGDRGGPTGELFF
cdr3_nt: TGTGCCAGCGGTGATAGGGGGGGGCCGACCGGGGAGCTGTTTTTT

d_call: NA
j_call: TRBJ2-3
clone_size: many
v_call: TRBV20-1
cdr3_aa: CSARDFRADTQYF
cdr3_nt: TGCAGTGCTAGAGATTTCAGGGCCGATACGCAGTATTTT

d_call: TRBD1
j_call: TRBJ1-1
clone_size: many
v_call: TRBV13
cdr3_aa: CASSSTGESMNTEAFF
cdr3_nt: TGTGCCAGCAGCTCGACAGGGGAGTCGATGAACACTGAAGCTTTCTTT

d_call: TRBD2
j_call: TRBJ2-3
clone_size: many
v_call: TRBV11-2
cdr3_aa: CASSKPSSGGLTDTQYF
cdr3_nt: TGTGCCAGCAGCAAACCCTCTAGCGGGGGACTCACAGATACGCAGTATTTT

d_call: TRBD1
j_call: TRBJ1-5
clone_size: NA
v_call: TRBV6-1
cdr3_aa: CASSVHIPGQLYSNQPQHF
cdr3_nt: TGTGCCAGCAGTGTACATATACCGGGACAGCTCTATAGCAATCAGCCCCAGCATTTT

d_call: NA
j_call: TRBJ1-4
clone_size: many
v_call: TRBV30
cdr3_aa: CAWSGEKLFF
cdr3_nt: TGTGCCTGGAGTGGTGAAAAACTGTTTTTT

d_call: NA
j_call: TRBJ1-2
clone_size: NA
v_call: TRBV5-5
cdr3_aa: CASSLDYNYGYTF
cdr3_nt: TGTGCCAGCAGCCTGGATTATAACTATGGCTACACCTTC

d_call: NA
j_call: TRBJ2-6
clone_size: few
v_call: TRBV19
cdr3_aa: CATSGANVLTF
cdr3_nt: TGTGCCACTTCTGGGGCCAACGTCCTGACTTTC

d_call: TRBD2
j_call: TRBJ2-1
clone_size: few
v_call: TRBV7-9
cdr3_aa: CASSYLAGGFYNEQFF
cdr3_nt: TGTGCCAGCAGCTACCTGGCGGGGGGATTCTACAATGAGCAGTTCTTC

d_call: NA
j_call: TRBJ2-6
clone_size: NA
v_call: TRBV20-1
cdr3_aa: CSASLSGISGANVPTF
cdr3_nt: TGCAGTGCTTCCCTATCAGGGATCTCTGGGGCCAACGTCCCGACTTTC

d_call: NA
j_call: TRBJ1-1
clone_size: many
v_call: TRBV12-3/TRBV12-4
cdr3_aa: CASSFPLAGEAFF
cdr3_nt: TGTGCCAGCAGTTTTCCCCTGGCAGGGGAAGCTTTCTTT